The 27 T cell receptor beta chains below all came from one sample that was sequenced in a study of radiation and T cells in renal cell carcinoma. The protocol was immunoSEQ multiplex PCR, while the TCRdb copy is restricted to in-frame clones and leaves out a portion. The table has approximately 65,000 clones, around 80% seen once. The time point was: blood 4 weeks post-SBRT, at nephrectomy. Treatment defined: 15 Gy SBRT to primary tumor, nephrectomy 4 weeks later. The specimen was blood, collected from a patient whose treatment included radiotherapy and nephrectomy. The source of these receptors is a man between 60 and 75 years old with renal cell carcinoma.

This clone was counted once. J is TRBJ2-7 and V is TRBV5-6; 13 bases map to TRBD2. Germline V gene lookup returns CDR1 SGHDT and CDR2 YYEEEE. CDR3 length: 16 amino acids. V shed 3 bases, J shed 5 bases, and the junction held 8 bases outside the gene matches. Here the CDR3 reads CASSSVLAGGLDEQYV. In DNA, the CDR3 is TGTGCCAGCAGCTCGGTACTAGCGGGAGGGCTGGACGAGCAGTACGTC.

The rearrangement joins TRBV6-1 to TRBJ1-5, with a tentative D call TRBD1 (5 bases). The CDR3 covers 13 residues. Germline V CDR1 and CDR2: MNHNS, SASEGT. V lost 5 bases and J lost 11, with 16 bases in between. The chain's CDR3 is CASSPQVSEAQHF. The CDR3 region has the DNA TGTGCCAGCAGTCCACAGGTCTCCGAAGCCCAGCATTTT.

This chain links TRBV30 with TRBJ1-5; unclear D gene. CDR3 length: 12 residues. Germline loops: CDR1 GTSNPN, CDR2 SVGIG (reference sequence). V was clipped by 1 base and J by 3 bases, with 4 bases between them. Here the CDR3 DNA reads TGTGCCTGGAGTGGGGCCAATCAGCCCCAGCATTTT. Protein sequence: CAWSGANQPQHF.

This clone was picked up one time. The chain recombines TRBV19 with TRBJ1-2; 8 nucleotides agree with TRBD1. The V segment lost 7 bases and the J segment 7 bases; nucleotides outside the gene matches: 8. CDR1 is LNHDA, CDR2 SQIVND, per germline (reference sequence). The CDR3 has 13 residues. CDR3 loop: CASMRTGFLGYTF. The CDR3 nucleotides are TGTGCCAGTATGAGGACAGGGTTTCTTGGCTACACCTTC.

V and J are TRBV5-4 and TRBJ2-5, with TRBD2 identical over 10 bases. The V segment lost 4 bases and the J segment 3 bases; nucleotides outside the gene matches: 9. This CDR3 has 16 amino acids. The V gene's germline CDR1 is SGHNT and CDR2 YYREEE (reference sequence). The DNA for the CDR3 is TGTGCCAGCAGCCGTTTTTGGACTAGCGGTGAAGAGACCCAGTACTTC. It encodes CASSRFWTSGEETQYF.

This chain connects TRBV6-1 to TRBJ2-7; D gene uncertain. V lost 3 bases, J lost 4 bases, and 13 bases lay in between. Germline CDR1 is MNHNS and CDR2 is SASEGT. The CDR3 is made up of 14 amino acids. CDR3 DNA: TGTGCCAGCAGTGAGGACCCGGGTATATACGAGCAGTACGTC. Translation gives CASSEDPGIYEQYV.

This clone was observed a handful of times. The V and J genes are TRBV7-3 and TRBJ2-1; 9 nucleotides align to TRBD2. Germline V CDR1 and CDR2: SGHTA, FQGTGA. This CDR3 is 14 amino acids long. Losses at the gene ends were 3 bases for V and 9 bases for J; bases not matched to a gene: 6. CDR3 sequence: CASSLGTSSIEQFF. In nucleotides, the CDR3 is TGTGCCAGCAGCTTGGGGACTAGCTCTATTGAGCAGTTCTTC.

CDR3 protein: CATSSPRVVDYGYTF. The CDR3 DNA follows: TGTGCCACCAGCAGTCCCAGGGTCGTTGACTATGGCTACACCTTC. This sequence joins TRBV15 and TRBJ1-2, with a tentative D call TRBD1 (5 bases). The CDR3 covers 15 residues. The germline V gene encodes CDR1 LNHNV and CDR2 YYDKDF (reference sequence). The ends were cut back, 3 bases at V and 3 bases at J, with 14 bases in the middle.

The chain has TRBV5-6 and TRBJ2-7; D remains unclear. V dropped 1 base and J dropped 4 bases, with 6 bases sitting between them. Per germline, CDR1 SGHDT and CDR2 YYEEEE. CDR3 length equals 12 residues. The CDR3 DNA sequence: TGTGCCAGCAGCTTGTCATTTTACGAGCAGTACTTC. Translating it yields CASSLSFYEQYF.

In this sample, this clone turned up once. The J gene is TRBJ2-7, the V gene TRBV6-1; D is uncertain. Trimming shortened V by 1 base and J by 0 bases, and 10 bases separated the two germline ends. The CDR3 has 15 residues. Looked up from germline, CDR1 is MNHNS and CDR2 is SASEGT. In DNA form, the CDR3 reads TGTGCCAGCAGTGAAGGGGCTATAAGCTCCTACGAGCAGTACTTC. This translates into CASSEGAISSYEQYF.

This chain connects TRBV10-3 to TRBJ1-4; 7 nucleotides match TRBD1. Per germline, CDR1 ENHRY and CDR2 SYGVKD. There are 14 residues in the CDR3. V lost 5 bases to trimming and J lost 7 bases; unmatched junction nucleotides: 7. CDR3 loop: CAISSRGQGEKLFF. CDR3 nucleotide sequence: TGTGCCATCAGTTCAAGGGGGCAGGGTGAAAAACTGTTTTTT.

The chain employs TRBV6-1 and TRBJ2-1; either TRBD1 or TRBD2 may supply D (5 bases each). Between the trimmed V and J ends, which lost 7 bases and 8 bases, there was a span of 9 bases. Germline-derived CDR1 and CDR2 are MNHNS and SASEGT. The CDR3 is 11 amino acids. CDR3 region: CASTLGDEQFF. CDR3 nucleotide sequence: TGTGCCAGCACCCTGGGGGATGAGCAGTTCTTC.

This sequence joins TRBV4-3 and TRBJ2-3; D is undetermined. The CDR3 is 15 residues long. The V gene's germline CDR1 is LGHNA and CDR2 YSLEER. Trimming took off 0 bases at V and 1 base at J, with 8 bases between the two ends. The CDR3 nucleotides read TGCGCCAGCAGCCAAGATGCCCATCGCACAGATACGCAGTATTTT. It translates to CASSQDAHRTDTQYF.

The gene calls are TRBV13 and TRBJ2-5, with D tentatively TRBD2 (5 bases). CDR3 size: 16 residues. Germline V CDR1 and CDR2: PRHDT, FYEKMQ (reference sequence). Trimming took off 0 bases at V and 5 bases at J, with 16 bases between the two ends. The CDR3 bases are TGTGCCAGCAGCTTAGGGGCTCCGAGGGCCCGGGAGACCCAGTACTTC. Translating gives CASSLGAPRARETQYF.

V and J are TRBV11-3 and TRBJ2-5; no reliable D call. Trimming left V 0 bases short and J 2 bases short, with 4 bases between. Germline V gene lookup returns CDR1 SGHNT and CDR2 YENEEA. The CDR3 runs to 13 residues. This chain's CDR3 is CASSLEQQETQYF. DNA of the CDR3: TGTGCCAGCAGCTTAGAACAACAAGAGACCCAGTACTTC.

V and J are TRBV9 and TRBJ2-3; no clear D. The CDR3 totals 14 residues. Trimming left V 0 bases short and J 6 bases short, with 11 bases between. Per germline, CDR1 SGDLS and CDR2 YYNGEE. The CDR3 DNA follows: TGTGCCAGCAGCGTAGAGGGAATCCTGGATACGCAGTATTTT. Amino acids: CASSVEGILDTQYF.

The V and J genes are TRBV5-5 and TRBJ2-3; D unresolved. The CDR3 is made up of 13 amino acids. Trimming cost V 1 base and J 2 bases, with 5 bases left between them. The germline gives CDR1 SGHKS, CDR2 YYEKEE (reference sequence). CDR3 nucleotides: TGTGCCAGCAGCTTGAGGAACACAGATACGCAGTATTTT. Its protein is CASSLRNTDTQYF.

A few counts support this clone. J is TRBJ1-5 and V is TRBV30, with unresolved D. Deletions cut 0 bases from V and 7 bases from J, with 10 bases between. Germline V gene sequence: CDR1 GTSNPN, CDR2 SVGIG (reference sequence). The CDR3 consists of 13 residues. The CDR3 loop reads CAWSVSGEQPQHF. The CDR3 nucleotides are TGTGCCTGGAGTGTAAGCGGGGAGCAGCCCCAGCATTTT.

The chain joins TRBV18 to TRBJ1-1, with 8 bases fitting TRBD1. CDR3 size: 15 residues. Germline CDR1 reads KGHSH; CDR2 reads LQKENI. Trimming removed 4 bases from V and 3 bases from J; junction bases left unmatched: 7. DNA of the CDR3: TGTGCCAGCTCACTCCCCACAGGGGGGGACACTGAAGCTTTCTTT. Residues: CASSLPTGGDTEAFF.

The rearrangement links TRBV5-1 to TRBJ1-2; TRBD1 might be the D (6 bases). V was trimmed by 4 bases and J by 11 bases, leaving 15 bases between them. Germline lookup yields CDR1 SGHRS and CDR2 YFSETQ. There are 12 residues in the CDR3. Here the CDR3 DNA reads TGCGCCAGCAGCCTACAGGGTCCTCATTACACCTTC. Amino acids: CASSLQGPHYTF. The variable domain in full, completed from reference TRBV5-1 and TRBJ1-2, reads KAGVTQTPRYLIKTRGQQVTLSCSPISGHRSVSWYQQTPGQGLQFLFEYFSETQRNKGNFPGRFSGRQFSNSRSEMNVSTLELGDSALYLCASSLQGPHYTFGSGTRLTVV.

V is TRBV7-9 and J is TRBJ2-3, with D possibly TRBD2 on 5 matching bases. Germline V gene data show CDR1 as SEHNR and CDR2 as FQNEAQ (reference sequence). V was shortened by 4 bases and J by 8 bases, with 7 bases between the two germline ends. The CDR3 runs to 11 residues. CDR3 region: CASSSGGTQYF. In DNA form, the CDR3 reads TGTGCCAGCAGCTCCGGAGGTACGCAGTATTTT.

The chain recombines TRBV5-1 with TRBJ2-5; perhaps TRBD1 as D (6 bases). The CDR3 spans 14 residues. Per the germline V gene, CDR1 is SGHRS and CDR2 is YFSETQ. Trimming stripped 7 bases from V and 3 bases from J, with 16 bases between. CDR3 DNA sequence: TGCGCCAGCTCTGCAACAGGGATCGAAGAGACCCAGTACTTC. It codes for CASSATGIEETQYF.

This sequence joins TRBV5-8 and TRBJ2-5, with 7 bases lining up with TRBD1. Per the germline V gene, CDR1 is SGHTS and CDR2 is YDEGEE. The CDR3 has 14 residues. After removal of 3 bases from V and 5 bases from J, the junction contained 7 bases not matched to a gene. The chain's CDR3 is CASSSGQWYETQYF. The DNA for the CDR3 is TGTGCCAGCAGCTCGGGACAGTGGTATGAGACCCAGTACTTC.

The chain couples TRBV19 to TRBJ2-2, with D hard to call. The CDR3 runs to 15 residues. V was pared by 0 bases and J by 5 bases, with 10 bases between. Germline V gene data show CDR1 as LNHDA and CDR2 as SQIVND (reference sequence). This CDR3 is CASSIDLDLTGELFF. Here the CDR3 DNA reads TGTGCCAGTAGTATAGACCTCGATCTAACCGGGGAGCTGTTTTTT.

V usage is TRBV2 and J usage is TRBJ2-7; 9 bases are shared with TRBD1. This CDR3 is built from 13 residues. Germline-derived CDR1 and CDR2 are SNHLY and FYNNEI. The V and J ends lost 6 bases and 5 bases, in that order; junction bases with no gene match: 5. The chain's CDR3 is CASRSGQGNEQYF. The CDR3 nucleotides are TGTGCCAGCAGGTCGGGACAGGGAAACGAGCAGTACTTC. The full variable domain, its missing parts supplied by reference TRBV2 and TRBJ2-7, is EPEVTQTPSHQVTQMGQEVILRCVPISNHLYFYWYRQILGQKVEFLVSFYNNEISEKSEIFDDQFSVERPDGSNFTLKIRSTKLEDSAMYFCASRSGQGNEQYFGPGTRLTVT.

This clone appeared a single time. The CDR3 sequence: CASSIVTSGSETQYF. CDR3 nucleotide sequence: TGTGCCAGTAGTATTGTGACTAGCGGGAGTGAGACCCAGTACTTC. V usage is TRBV19 and J usage is TRBJ2-5; 12 bases map to TRBD2. The V and J ends lost 3 bases and 5 bases, in that order; junction bases with no gene match: 4. This CDR3 has 15 amino acids. Germline lookup yields CDR1 LNHDA and CDR2 SQIVND (reference sequence).

This chain links TRBV12-5 with TRBJ2-2, with 7 bases lining up with TRBD2. There are 16 residues in the CDR3. Trimming at V came to 1 base and at J to 5 bases, leaving 7 bases not matched to a gene. Germline lookup yields CDR1 LGHNT and CDR2 FRNRAP. The CDR3 nucleotides are TGTGCTAGTGGTTTGGCCACGAGCGGGGCGACCGGGGAGCTGTTTTTT. Protein sequence: CASGLATSGATGELFF.